Listed here is a single T cell receptor beta chain. Its antigen remains unknown. This sample was included in a study of shared clonotypes between healthy human individuals. Study-level points and caveats: In contrast to clonotypes shared by all four donors, non-shared clonotypes had lower generation probabilities. The study drew on few donors, limiting represented genetic and exposure-history diversity.

Division of CD4+ cells produced a CD45RA+ naive subset and a CD45RA-negative memory subset. V was clipped by 5 bases and J by 2 bases, with 7 bases between them. The CDR3 runs to 12 residues. The germline V gene has CDR1 MNHEY and CDR2 SVGAGI. Source study methods: Junction-only sequences without quality scores came from ImmunoSEQ, so filtering differed. The method was immunoSEQ multiplex PCR; TCRdb's version includes in-frame clones alone and lacks a portion of them. D and trimming were read from the DNA, whereas the V and J calls and clone size are those reported in that table. Of just over 2,000,000 clones listed, 95% were seen once; the top ten hold 0.13%.

The chain uses TRBV6-5 and TRBJ2-7; tentatively, D is TRBD1 (6 bases). Source material: naive CD4+ T cells sorted from blood. The sample's subset: CD45RA+ positively selected. The clonotype originates from a man aged 18 to 29 in good health. Here the CDR3 reads CASSRGTYEQYF. CDR3 nucleotide sequence: TGTGCCAGCAGTAGGGGGACCTACGAGCAGTACTTC.